A single sample gave rise to the 2 T cell receptor beta chains below, sequenced in a study of T cell responses to AZD1222 COVID-19 vaccine. Sequenced by immunoSEQ multiplex PCR; TCRdb stores in-frame clones only, minus some. The table records about 160,000 clones, around 90% of them present only once. This sample comprised peripheral blood, obtained 28 days after the second AZD1222 dose. The receptor source for this set is an adult who received the AZD1222 COVID-19 vaccine.

This sequence joins TRBV5-1 and TRBJ2-7; the D call may be TRBD1 or TRBD2 (5 bases each). Trimming removed 4 bases at V and 3 bases at J, with 17 bases between. The CDR3 consists of 15 residues. Germline CDR1 and CDR2: SGHRS and YFSETQ. CDR3 bases: TGCGCCAGCAGCCCGGGACCAAGTTCAGACTACGAGCAGTACTTC. Its protein is CASSPGPSSDYEQYF.

This clone was detected once. The V gene is TRBV27, the J gene TRBJ1-1, with TRBD1 as a possible D gene (6 bases). Germline CDR1 reads MNHEY; CDR2 reads SMNVEV (reference sequence). Trimming removed 8 bases from V and 1 base from J, with 14 bases in between. The CDR3 contains 14 residues. This CDR3 reads CASGRGGPNTEAFF. The DNA of the CDR3 is TGTGCCAGCGGGAGGGGGGGACCGAACACTGAAGCTTTCTTT.